This T cell receptor beta chain comes out of a study of T cells after somatic rescue of genetic block. This CDR3 has 14 residues. The V gene end was trimmed by 4 bases and the J gene end by 6 bases; junction bases not matched to a gene: 10. Germline-derived CDR1 and CDR2 are SGHDT and YYEEEE. Assay: immunoSEQ multiplex PCR; the TCRdb copy retains only in-frame clones and omits some. The sample lists 68,000 or so clones, under 95% occurring once. The sequence was collected from a man aged 40-50 years. Sequenced sample: peripheral blood mononuclear cells (PBMCs). The rearrangement joins TRBV5-6 to TRBJ2-7, with 7 bases matching TRBD2. The CDR3 loop is CASSLGEGSREQYF. CDR3 in DNA: TGTGCCAGCAGCCTAGGGGAGGGCTCTCGCGAGCAGTACTTC.